The subject of this entry is one T cell receptor beta chain. Profiled with immunoSEQ multiplex PCR; TCRdb holds only in-frame clones, not every one. The table has 150,000 or so clones, approximately 92% seen once; the top ten hold around 15%. The source of the sample is a study of blood T cell repertoires in COVID-19. The CDR3 loop spans 15 amino acids. The source material was peripheral blood. The chain joins TRBV12-1 to TRBJ1-5. TRBV12-1 is designated a pseudogene. The TCR was taken from a man between 18 and 29 years old with COVID-19, enrolled during active disease. The CDR3 DNA is TGTGCCAGCAGCTTTTCCCGGACTACTCATCAGCCCCAGCATTTT. Translating gives CASSFSRTTHQPQHF.